The rows below give T cell receptor beta chains drawn from one sample of a study of Graves' ophthalmopathy and Graves' hyperthyroidism. TCRdb used MiXCR to reprocess the multiplex PCR reads, holding one entry per CDR3 protein. Of about 620,000 distinct CDR3 sequences listed, about 20% are singletons. What was sequenced was peripheral blood. The receptor source for this set is a woman younger than 30 with stable Graves' hyperthyroidism. Some clones in this sample may be carry-over from other donors' samples. The CDR3 runs from the conserved cysteine through the conserved F or W. A D gene is named only where the DNA matches it firmly. Clone size is shown for a subset of rows, as once, few, many or a class of expanded clone.

v_call: TRBV6-5
d_call: TRBD1
clone_size: many
j_call: TRBJ2-5
cdr3_nt: TGTGCCAGCAGTTACGTAGGGGGCGCGGAGACCCAGTACTTC
cdr3_aa: CASSYVGGAETQYF

v_call: TRBV5-1
d_call: TRBD1
clone_size: NA
j_call: TRBJ1-1
cdr3_nt: TGCGCCAGCAACTGGGTCGGGACAGTCAACACTGAAGCTTTCTTT
cdr3_aa: CASNWVGTVNTEAFF

v_call: TRBV27
d_call: NA
clone_size: many
j_call: TRBJ1-2
cdr3_nt: TGTGCCAGCAGGGGGATTGTCGGGCAGGGTGCTAACTATGGCTACACCTTC
cdr3_aa: CASRGIVGQGANYGYTF

v_call: TRBV5-1
d_call: NA
clone_size: many
j_call: TRBJ1-6
cdr3_nt: TGCGCCAGCAGAATTTCCTTCGGAGAGAATTCACCCCTCCACTTT
cdr3_aa: CASRISFGENSPLHF

v_call: TRBV9
d_call: TRBD1
clone_size: NA
j_call: TRBJ1-1
cdr3_nt: TGTGCCAGCAGCTTAACCGGGACAGGGCGAACTGAAGCTTTCTTT
cdr3_aa: CASSLTGTGRTEAFF

v_call: TRBV28
d_call: TRBD1
clone_size: many
j_call: TRBJ2-7
cdr3_nt: TGTGCCAGCAGAGGGACAGGAGCATCCTACGAGCAGTACTTC
cdr3_aa: CASRGTGASYEQYF

v_call: TRBV2
d_call: NA
clone_size: many
j_call: TRBJ2-7
cdr3_nt: TGTGCCAGCAGCCTCAGGGTATACCAATCCTACGAGCAGTACTTC
cdr3_aa: CASSLRVYQSYEQYF

v_call: TRBV19
d_call: TRBD1
clone_size: NA
j_call: TRBJ1-2
cdr3_nt: TGTGCCAGTAGTGAACCACCACAGGGGGTTGGCTATGGCTACACCTTC
cdr3_aa: CASSEPPQGVGYGYTF

v_call: TRBV11-2
d_call: TRBD1
clone_size: many
j_call: TRBJ2-2
cdr3_nt: TGTGCCAGCAGCTTAGGGACAGGGGGCGCGTCCGGGGAGCTGTTTTTT
cdr3_aa: CASSLGTGGASGELFF

v_call: TRBV20-1
d_call: TRBD1
clone_size: many
j_call: TRBJ2-6
cdr3_nt: TGCAGTGCTAGGGGCAGGGGGCCCTCTGGGGCCAACGTCCTGACTTTC
cdr3_aa: CSARGRGPSGANVLTF

v_call: TRBV6-2/TRBV6-3
d_call: NA
clone_size: once
j_call: TRBJ1-5
cdr3_nt: TGTGCCAGCAGTCGTTTCCTAGGGGATAGCAATCAGCCCCAGCATTTT
cdr3_aa: CASSRFLGDSNQPQHF

v_call: TRBV28
d_call: NA
clone_size: many
j_call: TRBJ1-2
cdr3_nt: TGTGCCAGCAGGGAAGGATCAAACAGGGTCGGCTACACCTTC
cdr3_aa: CASREGSNRVGYTF

v_call: TRBV20-1
d_call: NA
clone_size: many
j_call: TRBJ1-1
cdr3_nt: TGCAGTGCTAGAGATCAGGTCACTGAAGCTTTCTTT
cdr3_aa: CSARDQVTEAFF

v_call: TRBV5-1
d_call: TRBD1
clone_size: NA
j_call: TRBJ1-1
cdr3_nt: TGCGCCAGCAGCTTGGTAACAGGGGCTCCGAACACTGAAGCTTTCTTT
cdr3_aa: CASSLVTGAPNTEAFF

v_call: TRBV20-1
d_call: TRBD2
clone_size: NA
j_call: TRBJ2-5
cdr3_nt: TGCAGTGCTAGGGCGGGAGGGCCTTTGGAGACCCAGTACTTC
cdr3_aa: CSARAGGPLETQYF

v_call: TRBV6-2/TRBV6-3
d_call: TRBD1
clone_size: NA
j_call: TRBJ1-2
cdr3_nt: TGTGCCAGCAGTTACCGGGAGGGGGCCGGAGCTAACTATGGCTACACCTTC
cdr3_aa: CASSYREGAGANYGYTF

v_call: TRBV6-1
d_call: NA
clone_size: few
j_call: TRBJ2-3
cdr3_nt: TGTGCCAGCGCCCCCGCGGGTAGCTCAGATACGCAGTATTTT
cdr3_aa: CASAPAGSSDTQYF

v_call: TRBV2
d_call: NA
clone_size: many
j_call: TRBJ1-3
cdr3_nt: TGTGCCAGCAGTGCCAGAGTCTCTGGAAACACCATATATTTT
cdr3_aa: CASSARVSGNTIYF

v_call: TRBV30
d_call: NA
clone_size: NA
j_call: TRBJ1-1
cdr3_nt: TGTGCCTGGGGTGAGGGACCGATAACTGAAGCTTTCTTT
cdr3_aa: CAWGEGPITEAFF

v_call: TRBV4-3
d_call: NA
clone_size: NA
j_call: TRBJ1-2
cdr3_nt: TGCGCCAGCAGCCAAGATCTTGATGGGGTGGGTGGCTACACCTTC
cdr3_aa: CASSQDLDGVGGYTF

v_call: TRBV28
d_call: NA
clone_size: many
j_call: TRBJ1-5
cdr3_nt: TGTGCCAGCAGTTTAGAGGAGGGGTCATTCAATCAGCCCCAGCATTTT
cdr3_aa: CASSLEEGSFNQPQHF

v_call: TRBV10-3
d_call: TRBD1
clone_size: many
j_call: TRBJ1-2
cdr3_nt: TGTGCCGTAACCGGGACAGAATATGGCTACACCTTC
cdr3_aa: CAVTGTEYGYTF

v_call: TRBV7-9
d_call: NA
clone_size: few
j_call: TRBJ2-2
cdr3_nt: TGTGCCAGCAGCTTTTTCCTGACAGACACCGGGGAGCTGTTTTTT
cdr3_aa: CASSFFLTDTGELFF

v_call: TRBV27
d_call: NA
clone_size: NA
j_call: TRBJ1-2
cdr3_nt: TGTGCCAGCAGTCCCACGACAGACTATGGCTACACCTTC
cdr3_aa: CASSPTTDYGYTF

v_call: TRBV20-1
d_call: NA
clone_size: many
j_call: TRBJ2-7
cdr3_nt: TGCAGTGCCCTTGGACAAGCAACCTACGAGCAGTACTTC
cdr3_aa: CSALGQATYEQYF

v_call: TRBV6-5
d_call: TRBD1
clone_size: many
j_call: TRBJ2-5
cdr3_nt: TGTGCCAGCACCGACAGGGGGCGTGGGGAGACCCAGTACTTC
cdr3_aa: CASTDRGRGETQYF

v_call: TRBV5-5
d_call: NA
clone_size: NA
j_call: TRBJ2-2
cdr3_nt: TGTGCCAGCAGCTTTGGAGGGGACGGGGAGCTGTTTTTT
cdr3_aa: CASSFGGDGELFF

v_call: TRBV6-1
d_call: NA
clone_size: many
j_call: TRBJ2-2
cdr3_nt: TGTGCCAGCAGTGAAGCAGGAGGCACCGGGGAGCTGTTTTTT
cdr3_aa: CASSEAGGTGELFF

v_call: TRBV7-2
d_call: TRBD1
clone_size: NA
j_call: TRBJ2-5
cdr3_nt: TGTGCCAGCAGCCGGACAGGGGGGGTAGAGACCCAGTACTTC
cdr3_aa: CASSRTGGVETQYF

v_call: TRBV6-2/TRBV6-3
d_call: NA
clone_size: many
j_call: TRBJ1-1
cdr3_nt: TGTGCCAGCAGTTTGACTGAAGAAGCTTTCTTT
cdr3_aa: CASSLTEEAFF

v_call: TRBV6-1
d_call: NA
clone_size: many
j_call: TRBJ1-2
cdr3_nt: TGTGCCAGCCGACGGGCCTTGTGGACGGATGGCTACACCTTC
cdr3_aa: CASRRALWTDGYTF

v_call: TRBV6-5
d_call: NA
clone_size: NA
j_call: TRBJ1-1
cdr3_nt: TGTGCCAGCAGTTCCCGCCGGACGATGGGCACTGAAGCTTTCTTT
cdr3_aa: CASSSRRTMGTEAFF

v_call: TRBV12-3/TRBV12-4
d_call: TRBD1
clone_size: NA
j_call: TRBJ1-1
cdr3_nt: TGTGCCAGCAGTTTATCCGCCAGGGGGCCGTACACTGAAGCTTTCTTT
cdr3_aa: CASSLSARGPYTEAFF

v_call: TRBV5-1
d_call: NA
clone_size: many
j_call: TRBJ1-1
cdr3_nt: TGCGCCAGCTCCAGGGAGGGAGCCCGGAACACTGAAGCTTTCTTT
cdr3_aa: CASSREGARNTEAFF

v_call: TRBV6-1
d_call: NA
clone_size: NA
j_call: TRBJ1-2
cdr3_nt: TGTGCCAGCCTAGGGGTCAGGAAGGTTGGCTACACCTTC
cdr3_aa: CASLGVRKVGYTF

v_call: TRBV12-3/TRBV12-4
d_call: TRBD1
clone_size: few
j_call: TRBJ2-7
cdr3_nt: TGTGCCAGCAGTTTGTTCGGTGGACAGGGGGCGTACGAGCAGTACTTC
cdr3_aa: CASSLFGGQGAYEQYF

v_call: TRBV27
d_call: NA
clone_size: many
j_call: TRBJ1-1
cdr3_nt: TGTGCCAGCAGCGGGGGGACAACTGAAGCTTTCTTT
cdr3_aa: CASSGGTTEAFF

v_call: TRBV30
d_call: TRBD1
clone_size: many
j_call: TRBJ1-1
cdr3_nt: TGTGCCTGGAGAGGACAGGGTAGGACTGAAGCTTTCTTT
cdr3_aa: CAWRGQGRTEAFF

v_call: TRBV7-3
d_call: NA
clone_size: many
j_call: TRBJ1-1
cdr3_nt: TGTGCCAGCAGCTTTGGACACTTGAACACTGAAGCTTTCTTT
cdr3_aa: CASSFGHLNTEAFF

v_call: TRBV30
d_call: TRBD1
clone_size: many
j_call: TRBJ2-7
cdr3_nt: TGTGCCTGGAGCCGGACAGGCTACGAGCAGTACTTC
cdr3_aa: CAWSRTGYEQYF

v_call: TRBV24-1
d_call: NA
clone_size: many
j_call: TRBJ2-5
cdr3_nt: TGTGCCACCAGCTCCCGGGCGGGTCAAGAGACCCAGTACTTC
cdr3_aa: CATSSRAGQETQYF

v_call: TRBV6-5
d_call: NA
clone_size: many
j_call: TRBJ1-1
cdr3_nt: TGTGCCAGCAGTTACGGGGGGGTACTTGAAGCTTTCTTT
cdr3_aa: CASSYGGVLEAFF

v_call: TRBV19
d_call: NA
clone_size: NA
j_call: TRBJ1-1
cdr3_nt: TGTGCCAGTAGTATGGCGCGAACTGAAGCTTTCTTT
cdr3_aa: CASSMARTEAFF

v_call: TRBV20-1
d_call: NA
clone_size: once
j_call: TRBJ2-7
cdr3_nt: TGCAGTGCTAGGGCCCCCTACGAGCAGTACTTC
cdr3_aa: CSARAPYEQYF

v_call: TRBV11-2
d_call: NA
clone_size: NA
j_call: TRBJ2-5
cdr3_nt: TGTGCCAGCAGCTGGGCAGAAGCTGGACAAGAGACCCAGTACTTC
cdr3_aa: CASSWAEAGQETQYF

v_call: TRBV6-1
d_call: TRBD2
clone_size: many
j_call: TRBJ2-7
cdr3_nt: TGTGCCAGCAGCACACTAGCGGGGGACTCCTACGAGCAGTACTTC
cdr3_aa: CASSTLAGDSYEQYF

v_call: TRBV27
d_call: NA
clone_size: few
j_call: TRBJ2-7
cdr3_nt: TGTGCCAGCAGACCCTTCTTCGGCGGATCTACGTACGAGCAGTACTTC
cdr3_aa: CASRPFFGGSTYEQYF

v_call: TRBV9
d_call: NA
clone_size: NA
j_call: TRBJ2-7
cdr3_nt: TGTGCCAGCAGCGTAGCGCTAGGCTCCTACGAGCAGTACTTC
cdr3_aa: CASSVALGSYEQYF

v_call: TRBV7-3
d_call: TRBD1
clone_size: many
j_call: TRBJ2-2
cdr3_nt: TGTGCCAGCAGCCCAAGCCCCCGGGACAGGTTCGCCGGGGAGCTGTTTTTT
cdr3_aa: CASSPSPRDRFAGELFF

v_call: TRBV19
d_call: NA
clone_size: NA
j_call: TRBJ1-1
cdr3_nt: TGTGCCATCTCGACGAGGGGGAACACTGAAGCTTTCTTT
cdr3_aa: CAISTRGNTEAFF